This T cell receptor (beta chain) was found in a study of beta chain features in type 1 diabetes. Study-wide background: Across the samples, roughly 98,000,000 sorted cells were examined in total.

Points from the study as a whole: Shortening of TCRB CDR3s, moderate but significant, appeared in all four CD4+ subsets of Type 1 diabetes patients.

The germline V gene has CDR1 LNHDA and CDR2 SQIVND (reference sequence). V lost 3 bases and J lost 6; bases outside the gene matches: 4. CDR3 size: 13 residues. The investigators reverse transcribed all of the isolated RNA, so they sequenced expressed TCRB transcripts. Produced via immunoSEQ multiplex PCR; TCRdb's table is partial and in-frame only. The sample has about 240,000 clones; about 15% are singletons. Notes on this clone: Its antigen remains unidentified.

This TCR came from a man aged 25 to 40 with type 1 diabetes. Sequencing was performed on naive CD4+ T cells from blood. This chain uses TRBV19 with TRBJ1-2; 7 bases fit TRBD1. DNA of the CDR3: TGTGCCAGTAGTATGGGAACAGGGGATGGCTACACCTTC. It encodes CASSMGTGDGYTF.